A single sample gave rise to the 15 T cell receptor beta chains below, sequenced in a study of cytomegalovirus exposure and HLA in healthy donors. Both 60 Vbeta primers and 13 Jbeta primers went into the PCR. Repertoires were generated with immunoSEQ multiplex PCR, while TCRdb's copy carries only in-frame clones and drops some. The table records 120,000 to 150,000 clones, about three fifths of them present only once. What was sequenced was PBMCs. The receptor source for this set is a woman aged 30 to 39 in good health and CMV-seropositive.

The chain combines TRBV2 with TRBJ2-7, with 7 bases fitting TRBD1. Germline V gene data show CDR1 as SNHLY and CDR2 as FYNNEI. There are 14 residues in the CDR3. The ends lost 4 bases at V and 2 bases at J; junction bases unmatched: 5. The CDR3 sequence is CASSATGTPYEQYF. The CDR3, as DNA: TGTGCCAGCAGTGCGACAGGGACCCCCTACGAGCAGTACTTC.

This clone has just one count. CDR3 coding DNA: TGTGCCAGCAGCTTATGGACTGGGAGGAGGAACGAGCAGTACTTC. Its translation is CASSLWTGRRNEQYF. The V gene is TRBV7-9, the J gene TRBJ2-7; the D gene is possibly TRBD2 (6 bases). Germline CDR1 reads SEHNR; CDR2 reads FQNEAQ (reference sequence). V was shortened by 2 bases and J by 5 bases, with 16 bases between the two germline ends. The CDR3 loop spans 15 amino acids.

The chain combines TRBV10-3 with TRBJ2-7; D is unresolved. The CDR3 runs 12 residues. V was shortened by 3 bases and J by 3 bases, with 6 bases between the two germline ends. Germline-derived CDR1 and CDR2 are ENHRY and SYGVKD. CDR3 in amino acids: CAISDRLYEQYF. CDR3 DNA sequence: TGTGCCATCAGTGACAGACTCTACGAGCAGTACTTC.

The chain joins TRBV19 to TRBJ1-5; TRBD1 might be the D (5 bases). The CDR3 has 14 residues. The ends were cut back, 3 bases at V and 3 bases at J, with 9 bases in the middle. Germline CDR1 reads LNHDA; CDR2 reads SQIVND (reference sequence). The CDR3 DNA reads as TGTGCCAGTAGTATCGGGGGGGACAATCAGCCCCAGCATTTT. Residues: CASSIGGDNQPQHF. Full variable domain (outside the CDR3, taken from reference TRBV19 and TRBJ1-5): DGGITQSPKYLFRKEGQNVTLSCEQNLNHDAMYWYRQDPGQGLRLIYYSQIVNDFQKGDIAEGYSVSREKKESFPLTVTSAQKNPTAFYLCASSIGGDNQPQHFGDGTRLSIL.

V is TRBV5-1 and J is TRBJ2-7; D unresolved. Germline V lookup: CDR1 SGHRS, CDR2 YFSETQ. V lost 2 bases, J lost 3 bases, and 6 bases lay in between. This CDR3 spans 12 amino acids. CDR3 sequence: CASSFASYEQYF. The CDR3 nucleotides are TGCGCCAGCAGCTTCGCTAGCTACGAGCAGTACTTC.

The rearrangement uses TRBV28 and TRBJ1-5; D unresolved. The CDR3 is 15 amino acids. Germline V gene lookup returns CDR1 MDHEN and CDR2 SYDVKM. V was cut by 7 bases and J by 4 bases, with 17 bases left in between. Here the CDR3 reads CASNFPGGVNQPQHF. The CDR3 DNA reads TGTGCCAGCAATTTTCCGGGCGGGGTTAATCAGCCCCAGCATTTT. Supplemented by reference TRBV28 and TRBJ1-5, the full variable domain reads DVKVTQSSRYLVKRTGEKVFLECVQDMDHENMFWYRQDPGLGLRLIYFSYDVKMKEKGDIPEGYSVSREKKERFSLILESASTNQTSMYLCASNFPGGVNQPQHFGDGTRLSIL.

V and J are TRBV6-1 and TRBJ1-2; 9 nucleotides match TRBD1. V lost 11 bases to trimming and J lost 4 bases; unmatched junction nucleotides: 2. The germline gives CDR1 MNHNS, CDR2 SASEGT. This CDR3 contains 11 residues. The CDR3 spells CAGQGSYGYTF. The CDR3 DNA reads as TGTGCCGGACAGGGGTCCTATGGCTACACCTTC.

The V gene is TRBV29-1, the J gene TRBJ1-2; TRBD1 matches 9 bases. The ends lost 5 bases at V and 2 bases at J; junction bases unmatched: 6. The CDR3 runs to 14 residues. CDR1 and CDR2 (germline): SQVTM, ANQGSEA. As DNA, the CDR3 is TGCAGCGTTACGGGACAGGGAGAAAACTATGGCTACACCTTC. This gives the protein CSVTGQGENYGYTF.

This clone came up once. This chain joins TRBV5-1 and TRBJ2-3; TRBD1 matches 8 bases. The CDR3 covers 14 residues. J was trimmed by 5 bases and V by 0 bases; bases with no gene match: 2. The germline V gene has CDR1 SGHRS and CDR2 YFSETQ. The CDR3 DNA follows: TGCGCCAGCAGCTTGGCCAGGGGGCGAGATACGCAGTATTTT. It specifies CASSLARGRDTQYF. The variable domain in full, completed from reference TRBV5-1 and TRBJ2-3, reads KAGVTQTPRYLIKTRGQQVTLSCSPISGHRSVSWYQQTPGQGLQFLFEYFSETQRNKGNFPGRFSGRQFSNSRSEMNVSTLELGDSALYLCASSLARGRDTQYFGPGTRLTVL.

CDR3 sequence reads: CASSRRAREGFSYNEQFF. CDR3 nucleotide sequence: TGTGCCAGCAGCCGGAGGGCGCGGGAGGGGTTCTCCTACAATGAGCAGTTCTTC. The chain couples TRBV7-9 to TRBJ2-1; TRBD2 matches 9 bases. The CDR3 runs 18 residues. Germline assignment: CDR1 SEHNR and CDR2 FQNEAQ (reference sequence). V lost 5 bases, J lost 0 bases, and 11 bases stayed unmatched.

This chain links TRBV23-1 with TRBJ2-1; possible D gene TRBD1, 5 bases. TRBV23-1 is an open reading frame, and its role is uncertain. Trimming removed 3 bases from V and 2 bases from J, with 17 bases in between. The CDR3 runs to 17 residues. CDR3 amino acids: CASSHFSRQSAYNEQFF. The CDR3 DNA reads as TGCGCCAGCAGTCATTTCTCGCGACAGAGCGCCTACAATGAGCAGTTCTTC.

The V and J genes are TRBV7-9 and TRBJ2-7, with TRBD1 as a possible D gene (5 bases). The CDR3 is 12 amino acids. Looked up from germline, CDR1 is SEHNR and CDR2 is FQNEAQ (reference sequence). V was pared by 8 bases and J by 2 bases, with 10 bases between. CDR3 in DNA: TGTGCCAGCTCCGGCAGGGCCTACGAGCAGTACTTC. Its protein product is CASSGRAYEQYF. Combining the CDR3 with reference TRBV7-9 and TRBJ2-7 gives the whole variable domain DTGVSQNPRHKITKRGQNVTFRCDPISEHNRLYWYRQTLGQGPEFLTYFQNEAQLEKSRLLSDRFSAERPKGSFSTLEIQRTEQGDSAMYLCASSGRAYEQYFGPGTRLTVT.

The genes are TRBV4-1 and TRBJ2-7, with D unresolved. CDR1 MGHRA and CDR2 YSYEKL come from the germline V gene. V shed 0 bases and J shed 0 bases, with 12 bases lying between them. The CDR3 contains 16 residues. The CDR3 region has the DNA TGCGCCAGCAGCCAAGATCCCGCCAGGCCCTCCTACGAGCAGTACTTC. This gives the protein CASSQDPARPSYEQYF.

The rearrangement uses TRBV7-8 and TRBJ2-5, with 9 bases lining up with TRBD1. There are 16 residues in the CDR3. The germline CDR1 and CDR2 sequences are SGHVS and FQNEAQ. J lost 4 bases, V lost 1 base, and 7 bases had no gene match. The CDR3 DNA is TGTGCCAGCAGCTTAGGGGCTACAGGGGGCGGAGAGACCCAGTACTTC. The encoded protein is CASSLGATGGGETQYF.

This clone turned up a few times. The gene calls are TRBV4-1 and TRBJ2-7, with TRBD2 matching over 8 bases. With 3 bases clipped from V and 4 bases from J, the junction kept 17 bases outside the gene matches. CDR3 size: 18 residues. Germline V gives CDR1 MGHRA, CDR2 YSYEKL. For the CDR3, the DNA is TGCGCCAGCAGCCACCTACAGATCACCGGGACTAGAGGGTACGAGCAGTACTTC. Its translation is CASSHLQITGTRGYEQYF.